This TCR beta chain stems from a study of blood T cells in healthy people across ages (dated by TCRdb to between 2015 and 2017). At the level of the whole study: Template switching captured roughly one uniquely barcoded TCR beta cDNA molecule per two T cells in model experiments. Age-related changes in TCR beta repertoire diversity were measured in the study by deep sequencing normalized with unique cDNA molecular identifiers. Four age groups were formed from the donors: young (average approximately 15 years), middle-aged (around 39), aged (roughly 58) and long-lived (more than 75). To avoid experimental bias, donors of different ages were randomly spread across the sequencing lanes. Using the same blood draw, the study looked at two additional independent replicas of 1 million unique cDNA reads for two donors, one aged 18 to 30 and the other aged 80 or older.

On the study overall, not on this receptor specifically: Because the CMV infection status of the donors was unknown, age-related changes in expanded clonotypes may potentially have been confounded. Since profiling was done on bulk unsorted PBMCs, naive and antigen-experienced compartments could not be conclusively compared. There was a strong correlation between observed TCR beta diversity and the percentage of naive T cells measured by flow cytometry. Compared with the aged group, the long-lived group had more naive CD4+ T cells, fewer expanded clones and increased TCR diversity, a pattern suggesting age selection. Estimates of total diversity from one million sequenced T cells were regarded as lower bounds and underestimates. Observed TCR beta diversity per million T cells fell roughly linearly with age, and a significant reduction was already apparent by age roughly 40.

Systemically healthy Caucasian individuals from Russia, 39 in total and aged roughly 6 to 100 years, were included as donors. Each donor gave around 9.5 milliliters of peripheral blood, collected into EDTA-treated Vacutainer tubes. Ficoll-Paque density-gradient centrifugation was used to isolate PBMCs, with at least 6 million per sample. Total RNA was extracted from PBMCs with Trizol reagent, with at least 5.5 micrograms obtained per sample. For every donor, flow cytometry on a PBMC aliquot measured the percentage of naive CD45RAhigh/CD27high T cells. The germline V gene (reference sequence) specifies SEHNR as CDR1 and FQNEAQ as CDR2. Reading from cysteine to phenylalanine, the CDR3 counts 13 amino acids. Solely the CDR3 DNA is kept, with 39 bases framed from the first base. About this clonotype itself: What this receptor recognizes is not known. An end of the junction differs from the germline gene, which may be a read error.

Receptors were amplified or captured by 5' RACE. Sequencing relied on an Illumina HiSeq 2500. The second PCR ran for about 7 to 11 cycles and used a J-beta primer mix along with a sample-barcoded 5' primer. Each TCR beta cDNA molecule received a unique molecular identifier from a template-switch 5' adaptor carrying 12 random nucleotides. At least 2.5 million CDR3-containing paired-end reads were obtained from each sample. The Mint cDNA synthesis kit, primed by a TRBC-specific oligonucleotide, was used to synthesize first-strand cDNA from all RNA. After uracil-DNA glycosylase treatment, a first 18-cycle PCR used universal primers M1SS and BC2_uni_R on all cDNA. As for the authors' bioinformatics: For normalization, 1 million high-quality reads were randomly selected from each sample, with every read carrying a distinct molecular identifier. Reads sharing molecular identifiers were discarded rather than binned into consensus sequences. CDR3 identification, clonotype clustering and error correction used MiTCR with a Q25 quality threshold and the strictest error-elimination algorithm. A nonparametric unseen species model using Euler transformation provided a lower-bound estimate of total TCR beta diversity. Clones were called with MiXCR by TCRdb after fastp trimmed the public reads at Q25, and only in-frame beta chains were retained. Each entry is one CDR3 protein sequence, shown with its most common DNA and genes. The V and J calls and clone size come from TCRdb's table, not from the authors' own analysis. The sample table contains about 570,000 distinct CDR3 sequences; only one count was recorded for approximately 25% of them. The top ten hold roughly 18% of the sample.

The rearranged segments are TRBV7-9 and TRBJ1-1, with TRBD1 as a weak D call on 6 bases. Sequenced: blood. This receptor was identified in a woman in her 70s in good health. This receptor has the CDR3 CASSKDRNTGAFF. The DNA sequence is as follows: TGTGCCAGCAGCAAGGACAGAAACACTGGAGCTTTCTTT.